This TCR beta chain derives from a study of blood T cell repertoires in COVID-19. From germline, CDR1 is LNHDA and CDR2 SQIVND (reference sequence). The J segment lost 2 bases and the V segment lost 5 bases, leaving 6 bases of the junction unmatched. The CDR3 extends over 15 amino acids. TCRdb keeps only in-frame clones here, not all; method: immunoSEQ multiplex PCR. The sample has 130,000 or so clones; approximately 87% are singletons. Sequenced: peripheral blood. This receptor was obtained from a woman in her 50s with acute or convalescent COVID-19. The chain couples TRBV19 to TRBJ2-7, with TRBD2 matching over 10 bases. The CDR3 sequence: CASSFRTSGPYEQYF. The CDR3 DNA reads TGTGCCAGTAGTTTCCGGACTAGCGGCCCCTACGAGCAGTACTTC. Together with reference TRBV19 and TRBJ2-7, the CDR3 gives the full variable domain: DGGITQSPKYLFRKEGQNVTLSCEQNLNHDAMYWYRQDPGQGLRLIYYSQIVNDFQKGDIAEGYSVSREKKESFPLTVTSAQKNPTAFYLCASSFRTSGPYEQYFGPGTRLTVT.